There are a few counts of the clone carrying this TCR beta chain. Its target is unknown. Reverse transcribing all isolated RNA meant expressed TCRB transcripts were sequenced. Generated by immunoSEQ multiplex PCR, the TCRdb table keeps only in-frame clones and is missing some. In the table there are over 120,000 clones, more than 10% of which are singletons. The sample comes from a study of beta chain features in type 1 diabetes. General study findings and limits: Shorter TCRB CDR3s, moderately but significantly so, were found in Type 1 diabetes patients in all four CD4+ subsets.

After removal of 6 bases from V and 4 bases from J, the junction contained 6 bases not matched to a gene. The CDR3 is made up of 15 amino acids. The germline V gene has CDR1 LNHDA and CDR2 SQIVND (reference sequence). The TCR was taken from a man aged 18 to 29 with type 1 diabetes. The V and J genes are TRBV19 and TRBJ2-6; TRBD1 matches 7 bases. Sample: central memory CD4+ T cells from blood. The CDR3 spells CASRGTELGANVLTF. CDR3 sequence (DNA): TGTGCCAGTAGAGGGACAGAGCTGGGGGCCAACGTCCTGACTTTC.